This T cell receptor (beta chain) was observed in a study of blood T cell repertoires in COVID-19. Study-wide context: Sample material is recorded as cDNA or gDNA derived from T cells, B-cell-depleted T cells, or PBMCs.

The ends lost 0 bases at V and 6 bases at J; junction bases unmatched: 10. The CDR3 consists of 17 residues. The germline CDR1 and CDR2 sequences are LGHNA and YNFKEQ. Authors' methods: By means of reference gene primer amplification, nucleated cell counts were estimated. Only in-frame clones appear in the TCRdb table, and some are missing; sequencing was by immunoSEQ multiplex PCR. For V, J and clone size, that table is used; D and trimming come from the DNA. The sample has around 77,000 clones, approximately 90% seen once. The source is a woman aged 55-69 years with active COVID-19. Sequencing input: peripheral blood. The chain uses TRBV4-2 and TRBJ2-1; 8 nucleotides match TRBD2. The DNA for the CDR3 is TGTGCCAGCAGCCAAGATTATCGGCTAGCGGGCTTCAATGAGCAGTTCTTC. Amino acid sequence: CASSQDYRLAGFNEQFF.